The subject of this entry is one TCR beta chain. What it binds is unknown. TCRdb keeps only in-frame clones here, not all; method: immunoSEQ multiplex PCR. The profile shows roughly 150,000 clones, 85% to 95% of them singletons. The data are from a study of T cell responses to AZD1222 COVID-19 vaccine. General study points: Reports say nearly half of spike-specific TCRs go after unmutated variant regions. Most donors were white British and more were female, and clonal diversity was possibly underestimated.

Germline CDR1 reads SGHTA; CDR2 reads FQGNSA. Trimming took 5 bases from V and 6 from J; bases not matched to a gene: 6. CDR3 length: 14 amino acids. V usage is TRBV7-2 and J usage is TRBJ2-7; TRBD2 matches 11 bases. The TCR originated in an adult in good health. The sequenced sample was peripheral blood, obtained on day 0 of AZD1222 vaccination. CDR3 in DNA: TGTGCCAGCAGCCCGGACGGGACTAGCGGCGAGCAGTACTTC. Protein sequence: CASSPDGTSGEQYF.